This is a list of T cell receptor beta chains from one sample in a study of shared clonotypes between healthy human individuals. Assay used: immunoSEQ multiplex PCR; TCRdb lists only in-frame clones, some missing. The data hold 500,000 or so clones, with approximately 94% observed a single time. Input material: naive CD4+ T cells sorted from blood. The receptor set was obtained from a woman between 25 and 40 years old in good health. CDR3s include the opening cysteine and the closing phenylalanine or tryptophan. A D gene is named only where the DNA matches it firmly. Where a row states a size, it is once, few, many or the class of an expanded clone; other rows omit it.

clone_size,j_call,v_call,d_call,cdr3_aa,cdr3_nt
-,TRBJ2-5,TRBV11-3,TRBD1,CASSHRGRETQYF,TGTGCCAGCAGCCACAGGGGGCGGGAGACCCAGTACTTC
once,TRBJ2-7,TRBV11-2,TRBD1,CASSSGQGYYEQYF,TGTGCCAGCAGCTCGGGACAGGGGTACTACGAGCAGTACTTC
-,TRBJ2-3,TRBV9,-,CASSPGGPYTDTQYF,TGTGCCAGCAGCCCGGGGGGCCCTTACACAGATACGCAGTATTTT
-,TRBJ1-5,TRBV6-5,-,CASSYSSGAGNQPQHF,TGTGCCAGCAGTTACTCGAGTGGGGCAGGCAATCAGCCCCAGCATTTT
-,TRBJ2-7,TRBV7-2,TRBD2,CASRAGTTYEQYF,TGTGCCAGCAGGGCCGGGACTACCTACGAGCAGTACTTC
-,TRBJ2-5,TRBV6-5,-,CASSYMGETQYF,TGTGCCAGCAGTTACATGGGGGAGACCCAGTACTTC
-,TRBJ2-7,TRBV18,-,CASSPPGTASYEQYF,TGTGCCAGCTCACCACCCGGAACAGCATCCTACGAGCAGTACTTC
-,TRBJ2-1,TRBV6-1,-,CASSEANRQTQFF,TGTGCCAGCAGTGAAGCGAATAGACAGACCCAGTTCTTC
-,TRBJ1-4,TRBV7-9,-,CASGRGGEKLFF,TGTGCCAGCGGGAGGGGCGGTGAAAAACTGTTTTTT
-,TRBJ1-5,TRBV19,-,CASLGRGLGQPQHF,TGTGCCAGTCTGGGCAGGGGTTTGGGTCAGCCCCAGCATTTT
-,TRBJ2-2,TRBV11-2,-,CASSLFRGAAGELFF,TGTGCCAGCAGCTTGTTTCGGGGGGCGGCCGGGGAGCTGTTTTTT
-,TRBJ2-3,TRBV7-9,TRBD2,CATGASGSEDTQYF,TGTGCCACGGGGGCTAGCGGGAGTGAAGATACGCAGTATTTT
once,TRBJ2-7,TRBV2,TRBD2,CASRGVKGLADNQLSYEQYF,TGTGCCAGCAGGGGGGTTAAGGGACTAGCGGATAACCAGCTCTCCTACGAGCAGTACTTC
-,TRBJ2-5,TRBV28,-,CASSHLLGKTQYF,TGTGCCAGCAGTCACCTTCTAGGGAAGACCCAGTACTTC
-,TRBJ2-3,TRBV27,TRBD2,CASNPQGVAGITDTQYF,TGTGCCAGCAACCCTCAAGGGGTAGCGGGGATTACAGATACGCAGTATTTT
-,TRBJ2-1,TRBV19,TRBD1,CASSTSRGHEQFF,TGTGCCAGTAGTACATCTAGGGGGCATGAGCAGTTCTTC
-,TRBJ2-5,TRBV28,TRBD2,CASSLYGGRGETQYF,TGTGCCAGCAGTTTATACGGCGGGAGAGGAGAGACCCAGTACTTC
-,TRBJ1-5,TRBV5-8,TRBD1,CASSLQGGSNQPQHF,TGTGCCAGCAGCTTGCAGGGGGGTAGCAATCAGCCCCAGCATTTT
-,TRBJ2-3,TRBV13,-,CASSSPGSTDTQYF,TGTGCCAGCAGCTCTCCGGGCAGCACAGATACGCAGTATTTT
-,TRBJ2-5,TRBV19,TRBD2,CASSAGLAGVGQETQYF,TGTGCCAGTAGTGCGGGACTAGCGGGAGTTGGGCAAGAGACCCAGTACTTC
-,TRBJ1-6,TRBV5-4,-,CASSLVGGPGDSPLHF,TGTGCCAGCAGCTTGGTCGGAGGGCCCGGGGATTCACCCCTCCACTTT
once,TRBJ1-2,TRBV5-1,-,CASSWGEGPYGYTF,TGCGCCAGCAGCTGGGGAGAGGGCCCGTATGGCTACACCTTC
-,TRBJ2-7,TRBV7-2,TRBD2,CASGGGSGSHEQYF,TGTGCCAGCGGCGGAGGCAGCGGGAGCCACGAGCAGTACTTC
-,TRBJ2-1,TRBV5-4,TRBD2,CASSHRLAGGLGWEQFF,TGTGCCAGCAGCCACCGACTAGCGGGAGGGCTTGGGTGGGAGCAGTTCTTC
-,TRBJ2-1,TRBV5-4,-,CASSLQGGPWNEQFF,TGTGCCAGCAGCCTCCAGGGCGGGCCCTGGAATGAGCAGTTCTTC
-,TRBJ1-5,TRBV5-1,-,CASSPTGDRQPQHF,TGCGCCAGCAGCCCGACTGGGGATAGGCAGCCCCAGCATTTT
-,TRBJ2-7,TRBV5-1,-,CASSMARDSLYEQYF,TGCGCCAGCAGCATGGCCCGGGACTCACTTTACGAGCAGTACTTC
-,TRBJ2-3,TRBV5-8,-,CASSLVGSSTDTQYF,TGTGCCAGCAGCTTGGTCGGATCTAGCACAGATACGCAGTATTTT
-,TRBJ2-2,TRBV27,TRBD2,CASRPGPGLAGSATGELFF,TGTGCCAGCAGACCTGGCCCGGGACTAGCGGGTTCCGCCACCGGGGAGCTGTTTTTT
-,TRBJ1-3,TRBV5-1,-,CASSSDVAGNTIYF,TGCGCCAGCAGCTCTGACGTAGCTGGAAACACCATATATTTT
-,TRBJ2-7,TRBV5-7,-,CASSSERDSVSYEQYF,TGTGCCAGCAGCTCAGAGCGGGACAGTGTCTCCTACGAGCAGTACTTC